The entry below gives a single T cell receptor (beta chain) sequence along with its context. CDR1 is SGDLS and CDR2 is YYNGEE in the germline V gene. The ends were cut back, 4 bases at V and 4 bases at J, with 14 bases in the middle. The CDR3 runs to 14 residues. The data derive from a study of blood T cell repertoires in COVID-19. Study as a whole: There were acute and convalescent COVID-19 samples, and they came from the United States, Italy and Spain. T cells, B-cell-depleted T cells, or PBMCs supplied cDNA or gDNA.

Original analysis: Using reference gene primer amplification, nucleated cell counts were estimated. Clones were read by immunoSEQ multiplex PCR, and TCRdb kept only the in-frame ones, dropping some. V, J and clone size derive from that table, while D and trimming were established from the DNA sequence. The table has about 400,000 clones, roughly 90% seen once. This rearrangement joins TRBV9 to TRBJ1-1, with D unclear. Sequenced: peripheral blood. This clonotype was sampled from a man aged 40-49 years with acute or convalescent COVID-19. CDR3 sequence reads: CASSPAGLSTEAFF. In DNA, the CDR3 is TGTGCCAGCAGCCCCGCCGGTTTAAGCACTGAAGCTTTCTTT.